This T cell receptor (beta chain) appears in the sequencing data of a study of cytomegalovirus exposure and HLA in healthy donors. Study-wide points: Researchers reported in a later analysis that a missense DCLRE1C variant was tied to TCR beta V- and J-gene trimming. Reports state that TCR beta sequences accurately predicted most subjects' HLA-A and HLA-B alleles. A later analysis appeared to link common viral pathogens to several of the most significant clusters.

The PCR ran on 60 Vbeta and 13 Jbeta primers. Using immunoSEQ multiplex PCR, the repertoire was profiled, and TCRdb retains in-frame clones only, with some absent. The table has 100,000 to 150,000 clones, over 70% seen once. Per the germline V gene, CDR1 is SGHAT and CDR2 is FQNNGV. The CDR3 length is 14 residues. Trimming cost V 0 bases and J 3 bases, with 5 bases left between them. Details on this clone: Its target is unknown.

The chain couples TRBV11-2 to TRBJ2-2; the D is unclear. The receptor was derived from a young man in good health and CMV-seropositive. Sample: PBMCs. CDR3 sequence (DNA): TGTGCCAGCAGCTTAGATATTTACACCGGGGAGCTGTTTTTT. Its protein product is CASSLDIYTGELFF.